This T cell receptor (beta chain) was identified during a study of radiotherapy plus CTLA-4 blockade in lung cancer. In germline, CDR1 is LGHNA, CDR2 YSLEER. The V and J ends lost 4 bases and 5 bases, in that order; junction bases with no gene match: 10. The CDR3 loop spans 15 amino acids. Study-level points and caveats: Some TCR clones had been derived from tumors. These clones expanded in peripheral blood after radiotherapy plus ipilimumab. Response, reportedly, was best predicted by interferon-beta along with early blood T cell clone dynamics.

A note on this clone: Its matching antigen is unknown.

Assay: immunoSEQ multiplex PCR; the TCRdb copy retains only in-frame clones and omits some. The table records 40,000 to 55,000 clones, around 77% of them present only once. The rearrangement joins TRBV4-3 to TRBJ1-2, with 7 bases identical to TRBD1. The sequences come from peripheral blood, collected from a patient treated with radiotherapy plus ipilimumab. The clonotype originates from a human donor with non-small cell lung cancer whose response to radiotherapy plus ipilimumab could not be evaluated. CDR3 bases: TGCGCCAGCAGCCTCAAGAACGACAGGGATTATGGCTACACCTTC. The encoded protein is CASSLKNDRDYGYTF.